Below are 14 T cell receptor beta chains sequenced from a single sample in a study of response to subunit inactivated influenza vaccine. TCRdb redid the calling of the RT-PCR reads with MiXCR, one entry per CDR3 protein. The table lists more than 200,000 distinct CDR3 sequences, more than 10% of them singletons. Sample: non-naive T cells sorted from PBMCs, taken roughly 15 days before vaccination. These receptors all stem from a man in his fifties who received an inactivated influenza vaccine.

The rearrangement uses TRBV7-2 and TRBJ2-2; D is unclear. Trimming pared 4 bases from V and 1 base from J, leaving 7 bases between. The CDR3 extends over 14 amino acids. From germline, CDR1 is SGHTA and CDR2 FQGNSA. The CDR3 DNA reads as TGTGCCAGCAGCTCCCTCGGGAACACCGGGGAGCTGTTTTTT. It codes for CASSSLGNTGELFF.

This clonotype was observed at least ten times. The V and J genes are TRBV28 and TRBJ2-3; TRBD2 is a possible D gene (7 bases). V lost 3 bases and J lost 2, with 15 bases in between. Per germline, CDR1 MDHEN and CDR2 SYDVKM. The CDR3 extends over 16 amino acids. CDR3: CASSFPGGPDTDTQYF. CDR3 nucleotides: TGTGCCAGCAGTTTTCCGGGGGGCCCCGACACAGATACGCAGTATTTT.

The chain is built from TRBV28 and TRBJ2-1; 7 positions match TRBD2. The J segment lost 14 bases and the V segment lost 5 bases, leaving 9 bases of the junction unmatched. CDR3 length: 12 residues. Germline lookup yields CDR1 MDHEN and CDR2 SYDVKM. The CDR3 here is CASSAGTMREFF. The CDR3 coding sequence is TGTGCCAGCAGTGCCGGGACTATGCGGGAGTTCTTC.

Many counts were recorded for this clonotype. This chain connects TRBV5-1 to TRBJ2-2; either TRBD1 or TRBD2 may supply D (5 bases each). The CDR3 is made up of 15 amino acids. Germline V gives CDR1 SGHRS, CDR2 YFSETQ. V was shortened by 5 bases and J by 4 bases, with 15 bases between the two germline ends. CDR3 nucleotide sequence: TGCGCCAGCAGACAGGAGGCAGGGCGCACCGGGGAGCTGTTTTTT. As protein: CASRQEAGRTGELFF. The complete variable domain, with remaining parts taken from reference TRBV5-1 and TRBJ2-2, reads KAGVTQTPRYLIKTRGQQVTLSCSPISGHRSVSWYQQTPGQGLQFLFEYFSETQRNKGNFPGRFSGRQFSNSRSEMNVSTLELGDSALYLCASRQEAGRTGELFFGEGSRLTVL.

The sample holds one count of this clonotype. The chain joins TRBV7-6 to TRBJ2-3, with D perhaps assigned TRBD1 or TRBD2 (7 bases each). This CDR3 has 14 residues. From germline, CDR1 is SGHVS and CDR2 FNYEAQ. Trimming removed 4 bases from V and 4 bases from J, with 12 bases in between. CDR3 in DNA: TGTGCCAGCAGCTCCAGGGGGAGGGCAGATACGCAGTATTTT. The encoded protein is CASSSRGRADTQYF.

In its sample, this clonotype was seen many times. The chain carries TRBV20-1 and TRBJ2-2, with 10 bases that match TRBD2. Germline assignment: CDR1 DFQATT and CDR2 SNEGSKA (reference sequence). CDR3 length equals 18 residues. With V trimmed by 6 bases and J by 3 bases, 16 bases remained unmatched. The CDR3 sequence is CSALRGRLAGEDTGELFF. CDR3 in DNA: TGCAGTGCACTTAGAGGAAGGCTAGCGGGAGAAGACACCGGGGAGCTGTTTTTT.

This clonotype was picked up many times. J is TRBJ2-1 and V is TRBV20-1; 8 positions match TRBD2. V trimming: 0 bases; J trimming: 3 bases; junction bases outside the gene matches: 7. This CDR3 spans 16 amino acids. Germline CDR1 reads DFQATT; CDR2 reads SNEGSKA (reference sequence). CDR3 DNA sequence: TGCAGTGCTAGAGATAGGGCGGGGGGACACTACAATGAGCAGTTCTTC. Translation gives CSARDRAGGHYNEQFF.

The V and J genes are TRBV6-1 and TRBJ2-3; D may be TRBD1 or TRBD2 (6 bases each). CDR3 length: 14 residues. The germline V gene has CDR1 MNHNS and CDR2 SASEGT. The germline V and J ends were trimmed by 6 bases and 5 bases, with 15 bases remaining between them. CDR3 coding DNA: TGTGCCAGCAGCCGACTAGGGACACAAGATACGCAGTATTTT. It is translated as CASSRLGTQDTQYF.

The V gene is TRBV12-3 or TRBV12-4, the J gene TRBJ2-2; no definite D call. Between the trimmed V and J ends, which lost 9 bases and 1 base, there was a span of 9 bases. CDR3 length equals 13 residues. CDR3 amino acids: CASHLRNTGELFF. DNA of the CDR3: TGTGCCAGTCATCTGAGGAACACCGGGGAGCTGTTTTTT.

There are a few counts of this clonotype. V usage is TRBV7-2 and J usage is TRBJ2-5, with TRBD2 identical over 7 bases. The CDR3 consists of 14 residues. V dropped 1 base and J dropped 5; count of bases not matched to a gene: 4. Germline V gene data show CDR1 as SGHTA and CDR2 as FQGNSA. For the CDR3, the DNA is TGTGCCAGCAGCTTAGTGGCCGGGGGGGAGACCCAGTACTTC. Residues: CASSLVAGGETQYF.

This clonotype was seen a handful of times. This sequence joins TRBV10-3 and TRBJ1-5; D unresolved. With 0 bases removed from V and 3 bases from J, the gap between germline ends came to 9 bases. CDR1 and CDR2 (germline): ENHRY, SYGVKD. The CDR3 contains 15 residues. Here the CDR3 DNA reads TGTGCCATCAGTGAGTCTGGGTCGTACAATCAGCCCCAGCATTTT. The encoded protein is CAISESGSYNQPQHF.

This clonotype was detected ten times or more. This chain connects TRBV9 to TRBJ2-1; D could derive from TRBD1 or TRBD2 (5 bases each). The length of the CDR3 is 12 residues. Germline assignment: CDR1 SGDLS and CDR2 YYNGEE. The V end was cut by 5 bases, the J end by 7 bases, with 10 bases between. The CDR3 DNA is TGTGCCAGCAGTGCCGAGGGGAATGAGCAGTTCTTC. Translating it yields CASSAEGNEQFF.

This clonotype was seen ten or more times. The V call is TRBV28, the J call TRBJ2-5; 13 bases line up with TRBD2. This CDR3 has 16 residues. Germline V gene lookup returns CDR1 MDHEN and CDR2 SYDVKM. The V segment lost 4 bases and the J segment 4 bases; nucleotides outside the gene matches: 6. The CDR3 loop is CASSSAGLAGRETQYF. For the CDR3, the DNA is TGTGCCAGCAGTTCTGCGGGACTAGCGGGAAGAGAGACCCAGTACTTC.

V usage is TRBV5-6 and J usage is TRBJ1-4; 8 bases are shared with TRBD1. J lost 2 bases, V lost 4 bases, and 1 base had no gene match. CDR1 is SGHDT and CDR2 is YYEEEE in the germline V gene. CDR3 length: 14 residues. The CDR3 DNA is TGTGCCAGCAGCAGGACAGGGACTAATGAAAAACTGTTTTTT. Translating it yields CASSRTGTNEKLFF. Full variable domain (outside the CDR3, taken from reference TRBV5-6 and TRBJ1-4): DAGVTQSPTHLIKTRGQQVTLRCSPKSGHDTVSWYQQALGQGPQFIFQYYEEEERQRGNFPDRFSGHQFPNYSSELNVNALLLGDSALYLCASSRTGTNEKLFFGSGTQLSVL.